Below are 7 T cell receptor beta chains sequenced from a single sample in a study of cytomegalovirus exposure and HLA in healthy donors. The PCR made use of 60 Vbeta and 13 Jbeta primers. Assay used: immunoSEQ multiplex PCR; TCRdb lists only in-frame clones, some missing. The sample comprises around 150,000 clones, around three quarters of which are singletons, and 2.5% to 3.5% rests with the top ten. Input material: PBMCs. These TCRs come from a male donor in good health and CMV-seronegative.

This chain connects TRBV5-1 to TRBJ1-5; D is possibly TRBD1 (5 bases). V lost 1 base to trimming and J lost 9 bases, with 11 bases between them. CDR3 size: 13 residues. Germline assignment: CDR1 SGHRS and CDR2 YFSETQ. The CDR3 sequence is CASSLTGGRPQHF. In DNA, the CDR3 is TGCGCCAGCAGCTTGACGGGGGGTAGGCCCCAGCATTTT.

Only a few counts were recorded for this clone. The rearrangement uses TRBV19 and TRBJ2-1, with 10 bases fitting TRBD2. The CDR3 is 15 residues long. J was trimmed by 6 bases and V by 5 bases; bases with no gene match: 7. Germline V gene data show CDR1 as LNHDA and CDR2 as SQIVND (reference sequence). This CDR3 is CASSLLAGRGNEQFF. The DNA for the CDR3 is TGTGCCAGTAGTCTACTAGCGGGAAGGGGCAATGAGCAGTTCTTC.

This clone is a singleton in its sample. This chain joins TRBV7-2 and TRBJ2-7; D unresolved. From germline, CDR1 is SGHTA and CDR2 FQGNSA. CDR3 size: 13 residues. Deletions cut 1 base from V and 3 bases from J, with 7 bases between. CDR3 sequence (DNA): TGTGCCAGCAGCTTAGTGGCCGTCTACGAGCAGTACTTC. Protein: CASSLVAVYEQYF. The variable domain in full, with the rest retrieved from reference TRBV7-2 and TRBJ2-7, is GAGVSQSPSNKVTEKGKDVELRCDPISGHTALYWYRQSLGQGLEFLIYFQGNSAPDKSGLPSDRFSAERTGGSVSTLTIQRTQQEDSAVYLCASSLVAVYEQYFGPGTRLTVT.

The chain couples TRBV30 to TRBJ2-4; 7 positions match TRBD2. Per the germline V gene, CDR1 is GTSNPN and CDR2 is SVGIG (reference sequence). The junction had 3 bases not matched to a gene; V was cut back by 0 bases and J by 7 bases. The CDR3 contains 13 residues. The CDR3 region is CAWSVNGRNIQYF. As DNA, the CDR3 is TGTGCCTGGAGTGTAAACGGGAGGAACATTCAGTACTTC.

This clone turned up a few times. V and J are TRBV11-3 and TRBJ2-1; 9 bases line up with TRBD1. Trimming cost V 1 base and J 9 bases; bases outside gene matches: 13. This CDR3 is built from 17 residues. CDR1 is SGHNT, CDR2 YENEEA, per germline. CDR3 bases: TGTGCCAGCAGCTTAGGTAGGAGGGACAGGGAGTCTCCTGAGCAGTTCTTC. It translates to CASSLGRRDRESPEQFF. The variable domain in full, completed from reference TRBV11-3 and TRBJ2-1, reads EAGVVQSPRYKIIEKKQPVAFWCNPISGHNTLYWYLQNLGQGPELLIRYENEEAVDDSQLPKDRFSAERLKGVDSTLKIQPAELGDSAVYLCASSLGRRDRESPEQFFGPGTRLTVL.

The rearrangement joins TRBV5-1 to TRBJ2-6, with D possibly TRBD1 on 5 matching bases. With 3 bases removed from V and 4 bases from J, the gap between germline ends came to 11 bases. The CDR3 has 15 amino acids. Germline assignment: CDR1 SGHRS and CDR2 YFSETQ. DNA for the CDR3: TGCGCCAGCAGCTCCTTGGGGCGAGGGGCCAACGTCCTGACTTTC. It specifies CASSSLGRGANVLTF.

This chain uses TRBV7-2 with TRBJ2-3, with D maybe TRBD2 (6 bases). The CDR3 spans 16 residues. Germline values: CDR1 SGHTA, CDR2 FQGNSA. The ends were cut back, 2 bases at V and 2 bases at J, with 14 bases in the middle. CDR3 loop: CASSLFGGDPTDTQYF. CDR3 in DNA: TGTGCCAGCAGCTTATTCGGCGGGGACCCCACAGATACGCAGTATTTT.